This T cell receptor beta chain was sequenced for a study of Tregs in tolerant kidney transplant recipients (dated by TCRdb to between 2019 and 2020). About the investigation overall: TCRbeta sequencing was used in the study to identify donor-specific regulatory T cells before combined kidney and bone marrow transplantation, and the identified cells were then tracked after transplant. TCRbeta repertoire sequencing was used in 3 healthy controls to compare several ways of expanding Tregs specific for an allogeneic donor. Points the paper makes about the study in general: Because only a small number of patients were included, the study had limitations, and the results will need to be validated in larger populations as well as under other immunosuppression protocols. Expanding Tregs with activated donor B cells appeared to identify the most biologically relevant and donor-specific TCRbeta repertoire. Although technical replication error seemed to be minimal, the question of biological reproducibility was not addressed directly.

Unstimulated Tregs (CD4+CD25+CD127-), CD4+ non-Tregs (CD4+CD25-), CD4 and CD8 cells were FACS-sorted from thawed PBMCs. Healthy control blood was obtained either as purchased buffy coats or from healthy volunteers. Healthy control blood was processed by Ficoll density gradient to PBMCs and cryopreserved; patient PBMCs were collected before and after transplant. For TCRbeta CDR3 sequencing, genomic DNA from the sorted cells was extracted using the QIAGEN DNeasy Blood and Tissue Kit. High-throughput TCRbeta CDR3 sequencing was carried out commercially through immunoSEQ, with PCR amplification with bias correction and internal controls included. In the original analysis: A unique productive TCRbeta sequence was defined by the CDR3 nucleotide sequence when primers matched, and otherwise by the CDR3 amino acid sequence together with the Vbeta and Jbeta genes. Sorting error was corrected by removing sequences shared between sorted populations at a frequency ratio of 2:1 or less, and the remaining shared sequences were assigned to the higher population. Sequences were defined as donor-reactive when expanded at least 5-fold in CFSE-low cells versus unstimulated cells and present at a frequency of at least 0.01% in CFSE-low cells. Jensen-Shannon divergence calculated on the top 100 TCRbeta sequences ranked by frequency was used to measure repertoire divergence. When a sample had multiple sequencing runs, each run was corrected for sorting error separately and the runs were then pooled. TCRdb provides this immuneACCESS table in a form limited to in-frame rearrangements. Some clones are lacking; in checked studies, under half of them reflect an unresolved V gene, and why the rest are absent is not known. That table supplies the V and J calls and clone size; D and trimming were determined from the DNA. Here the sample has 120,000 or so clones; about 90% occur a single time. Together, the top ten hold roughly 0.63% of the sample.

The CDR3 has 16 amino acids, counting the end cysteine and phenylalanine. Kept here is only the CDR3 DNA, which spans 48 bases and is read in frame from base 1. The germline ends are 8 bases apart after V is trimmed by 1 base and J by 0 bases. Via the germline V gene, CDR1 is SGHRS and CDR2 YFSETQ. A word on this clone: Its cognate antigen has yet to be identified. Per-nucleotide qualities are absent, and no much larger clonotype sits a single base away.

Sequenced material: CD4+ T cells from blood. The TCR was taken from a human donor in good health. The rearranged chain carries TRBV5-1 and TRBJ2-6, with the D segment identity uncertain. The sequenced DNA: TGCGCCAGCAGCTTGAACCTGGGCTCTGGGGCCAACGTCCTGACTTTC. It specifies CASSLNLGSGANVLTF.